Listed below are T cell receptor beta chains from one sample, sequenced in a study of blood T cell repertoires in COVID-19. The assay was immunoSEQ multiplex PCR, and TCRdb's table has in-frame clones only and misses some. The profile shows some 320,000 clones, approximately 81% of them singletons. Sequencing input: PBMCs or T cells enriched from blood (not recorded which). The receptors originated from a woman under 40 who had been exposed to COVID-19. Each CDR3 is given with its conserved first and last residue. D genes are given only for firm matches. Size values are once, few and many counts, or a class for expanded clones, and some rows have none.

clone_size	v_call	d_call	j_call	cdr3_aa	cdr3_nt
NA	TRBV3-1/TRBV3-2	TRBD2	TRBJ2-5	CASSQGTSGLYLETQYF	TGTGCCAGCAGCCAAGGGACTAGCGGGCTATACTTGGAGACCCAGTACTTC
few	TRBV27	NA	TRBJ1-4	CASSFIATNEKLFF	TGTGCCAGCAGTTTTATTGCAACTAATGAAAAACTGTTTTTT
NA	TRBV28	NA	TRBJ2-1	CASSLTGAGQYNEQFF	TGTGCCAGCAGTTTAACGGGCGCAGGGCAATACAATGAGCAGTTCTTC
NA	TRBV15	NA	TRBJ1-3	CATSIPFHTKSGSGNTIYF	TGTGCCACCAGCATTCCCTTCCATACAAAGTCTGGCTCTGGAAACACCATATATTTT
NA	TRBV5-1	TRBD1	TRBJ1-1	CASSLEQGLSLNTEAFF	TGCGCCAGCAGCTTGGAACAGGGGTTGAGCTTGAACACTGAAGCTTTCTTT
NA	TRBV7-9	TRBD1	TRBJ1-1	CASSTPGQGAQAEAFF	TGTGCCAGCAGCACCCCGGGGCAGGGGGCGCAGGCTGAAGCTTTCTTT
NA	TRBV28	NA	TRBJ1-5	CASSYFNQPQRF	TGTGCCAGCAGTTATTTCAATCAGCCCCAGCGTTTT
NA	TRBV19	TRBD1	TRBJ1-6	CASWQGAYNSPLHF	TGTGCCAGTTGGCAGGGGGCTTATAATTCACCCCTCCACTTT
NA	TRBV5-4	NA	TRBJ1-5	CASSPDGDQPQHF	TGTGCCAGCAGCCCTGACGGAGATCAGCCCCAGCATTTT
many	TRBV14	NA	TRBJ1-2	CASSQRDFCYGYTF	TGTGCCAGCAGCCAGAGGGATTTTTGCTATGGCTACACCTTC
NA	TRBV25-1	NA	TRBJ1-2	CASMEGYGYTF	TGTGCCAGCATGGAGGGGTATGGCTACACCTTC
many	TRBV11-2	NA	TRBJ1-4	CASVLATNEKLFF	TGTGCCAGCGTCCTTGCAACTAATGAAAAACTGTTTTTT
NA	TRBV28	NA	TRBJ1-1	CASSLTKTEAFF	TGTGCCAGCAGTTTGACAAAGACTGAAGCTTTCTTT
NA	TRBV5-6	TRBD1	TRBJ1-1	CASSFRRGLTEAFF	TGTGCCAGCAGCTTTCGCAGGGGGCTCACTGAAGCTTTCTTT
NA	TRBV7-8	NA	TRBJ1-5	CASSSPGTRQNQPQHF	TGTGCCAGCAGCTCGCCAGGGACTAGGCAGAATCAGCCCCAGCATTTT
NA	TRBV15	TRBD2	TRBJ2-3	CATSRFQTSGRGTDTQYF	TGTGCCACCAGCAGATTTCAGACTAGCGGGAGGGGGACAGATACGCAGTATTTT
NA	TRBV7-3	TRBD2	TRBJ2-7	CASSLGLAANYEQYF	TGTGCCAGCAGCTTGGGACTAGCGGCCAACTACGAGCAGTACTTC
NA	TRBV5-1	NA	TRBJ2-7	CASSLAVGGRGYEQYF	TGCGCCAGCAGCTTGGCCGTGGGTGGCAGGGGCTACGAGCAGTACTTC
NA	TRBV19	TRBD1	TRBJ1-6	CASSISGTGESPLHF	TGTGCCAGTAGTATATCAGGGACAGGGGAATCACCCCTCCACTTT
NA	TRBV11-3	TRBD1	TRBJ1-6	CASSAGTDHNSPLHF	TGTGCCAGCAGCGCGGGGACAGACCATAATTCACCCCTCCACTTT
NA	TRBV7-6	TRBD1	TRBJ1-2	CASSANQDRNYGYTF	TGTGCCAGCAGCGCAAACCAGGACAGGAACTATGGCTACACCTTC
NA	TRBV11-2	NA	TRBJ1-1	CASSLVRAEAFF	TGTGCCAGCAGCTTAGTCCGGGCTGAAGCTTTCTTT
NA	TRBV27	NA	TRBJ1-4	CASSLHSATNEKLFF	TGTGCCAGCAGTTTACACAGTGCAACTAATGAAAAACTGTTTTTT
NA	TRBV19	NA	TRBJ1-2	CASSIVADYGYTF	TGTGCCAGTAGTATAGTGGCAGACTATGGCTACACCTTC
NA	TRBV7-2	TRBD2	TRBJ2-1	CASSLGLAGHNEQFF	TGTGCCAGCAGCCTAGGACTAGCGGGTCACAATGAGCAGTTCTTC
NA	TRBV13	TRBD2	TRBJ2-1	CASSPGTSPMYNEQFF	TGTGCCAGCAGCCCAGGGACTAGCCCTATGTACAATGAGCAGTTCTTC
NA	TRBV25-1	NA	TRBJ2-2	CASSEYRDTGELFF	TGTGCCAGCAGTGAATACAGGGACACCGGGGAGCTGTTTTTT
NA	TRBV24-1	NA	TRBJ2-2	CATSDFRLGRTELFF	TGTGCCACCAGTGATTTTCGGTTAGGTAGGACTGAGCTGTTTTTT
NA	TRBV19	NA	TRBJ2-1	CASSIRGNNEQFF	TGTGCCAGTAGTATAAGAGGAAACAATGAGCAGTTCTTC
NA	TRBV10-2	NA	TRBJ1-5	CASSDPRGSNQPQHF	TGCGCCAGCAGTGACCCCAGGGGAAGCAATCAGCCCCAGCATTTT
NA	TRBV2	TRBD2	TRBJ2-7	CASSEVSGLATPYEQYF	TGTGCCAGCAGTGAAGTCAGTGGACTAGCGACCCCCTACGAGCAGTACTTC
NA	TRBV28	NA	TRBJ2-7	CASSSFTQVLEQYF	TGTGCCAGCAGTTCGTTTACGCAGGTTCTCGAGCAGTACTTC